This entry describes one T cell receptor beta chain. Other DNA sequences from this sample encode an identical CDR3 as well. These data belong to a study of blood T cell repertoires in COVID-19. Germline V gene data show CDR1 as LGHDT and CDR2 as YNNKEL (reference sequence). V lost 1 base, J lost 10 bases, and 5 bases lay in between. This CDR3 is 11 amino acids long. The method was immunoSEQ multiplex PCR; TCRdb's version includes in-frame clones alone and lacks a portion of them. The table has 300,000 to 350,000 clones, roughly 90% seen once. The V call is TRBV3-1 (or the pseudogene TRBV3-2), the J call TRBJ2-1, with a possible D match to TRBD2 (5 bases). The sequenced sample was peripheral blood. The TCR sequence derives from a woman aged 25-40 years with COVID-19, enrolled during active disease. The CDR3 reads CASSQGGEQFF. For the CDR3, the DNA is TGTGCCAGCAGCCAAGGCGGGGAGCAGTTCTTC.